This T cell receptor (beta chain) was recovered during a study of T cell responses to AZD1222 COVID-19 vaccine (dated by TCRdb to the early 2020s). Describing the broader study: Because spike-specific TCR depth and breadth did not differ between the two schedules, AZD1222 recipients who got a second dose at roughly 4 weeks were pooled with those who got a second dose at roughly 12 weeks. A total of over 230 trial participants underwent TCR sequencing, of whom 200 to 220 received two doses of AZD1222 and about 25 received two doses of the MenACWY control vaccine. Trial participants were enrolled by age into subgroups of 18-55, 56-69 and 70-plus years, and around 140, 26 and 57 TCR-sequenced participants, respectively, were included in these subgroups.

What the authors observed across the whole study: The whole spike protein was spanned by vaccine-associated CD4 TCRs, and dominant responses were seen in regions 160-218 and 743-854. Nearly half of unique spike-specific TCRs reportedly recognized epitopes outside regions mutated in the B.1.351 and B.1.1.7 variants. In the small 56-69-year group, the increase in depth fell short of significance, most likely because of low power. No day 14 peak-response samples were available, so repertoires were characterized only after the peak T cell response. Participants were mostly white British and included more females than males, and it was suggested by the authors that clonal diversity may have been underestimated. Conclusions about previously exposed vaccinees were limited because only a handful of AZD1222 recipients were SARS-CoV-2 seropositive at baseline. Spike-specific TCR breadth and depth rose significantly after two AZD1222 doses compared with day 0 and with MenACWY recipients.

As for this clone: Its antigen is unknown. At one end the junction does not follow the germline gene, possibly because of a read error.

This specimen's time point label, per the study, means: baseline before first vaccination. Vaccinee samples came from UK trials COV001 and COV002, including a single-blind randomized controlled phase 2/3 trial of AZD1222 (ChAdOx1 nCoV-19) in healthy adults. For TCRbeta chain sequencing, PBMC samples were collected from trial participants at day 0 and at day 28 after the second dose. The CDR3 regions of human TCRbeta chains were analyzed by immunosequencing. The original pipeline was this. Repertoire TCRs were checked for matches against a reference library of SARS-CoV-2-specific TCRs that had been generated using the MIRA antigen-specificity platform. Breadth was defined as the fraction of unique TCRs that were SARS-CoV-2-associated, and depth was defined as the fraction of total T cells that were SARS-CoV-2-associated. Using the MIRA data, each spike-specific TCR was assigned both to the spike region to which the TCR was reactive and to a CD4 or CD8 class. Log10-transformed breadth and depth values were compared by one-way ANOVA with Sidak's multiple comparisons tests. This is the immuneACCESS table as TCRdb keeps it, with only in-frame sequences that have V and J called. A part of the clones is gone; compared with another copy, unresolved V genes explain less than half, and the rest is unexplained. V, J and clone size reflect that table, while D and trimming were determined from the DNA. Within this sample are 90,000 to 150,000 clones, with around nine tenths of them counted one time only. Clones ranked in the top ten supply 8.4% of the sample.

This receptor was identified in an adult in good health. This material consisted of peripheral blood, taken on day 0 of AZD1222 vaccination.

The CDR3 protein: CASSNSYEQYF. The nucleotide sequence reads as follows: TGTGCCAGCAGTAACTCCTACGAGCAGTACTTC. The sequence links TRBV6-2 or TRBV6-3 to TRBJ2-7, with an unclear D gene assignment. From the cysteine up to the phenylalanine, the CDR3 has a length of 11 residues. The DNA shown is the 33-base CDR3, in frame from base 1. The germline V gene specifies MNHEY as CDR1 and SVGEGT as CDR2.